This T cell receptor (beta chain) originates from a study of blood T cell repertoires in COVID-19. Study summary: COVID-19 samples, acute and convalescent, were from the United States, Italy and Spain. From T cells, B-cell-depleted T cells, or PBMCs came the material, which was cDNA or gDNA.

Original analysis: Cell counts per sample came from amplifying reference gene primers. Produced via immunoSEQ multiplex PCR; TCRdb's table is partial and in-frame only. V and J calls and clone size follow that table, whereas D and trimming were derived from the DNA. The table lists 200,000 to 250,000 clones, 70% to 85% of them singletons. J gave up 8 bases and V 3 bases, and 1 base lay outside the gene matches. Germline lookup yields CDR1 SGHNT and CDR2 YYREEE (reference sequence). The CDR3 runs 12 residues. This TCR derives from a woman older than 75 with acute or convalescent COVID-19. This chain joins TRBV5-4 and TRBJ1-1, with TRBD1 identical over 10 bases. The sequencing sample was made of peripheral blood. The chain's CDR3 is CASSSTGGEAFF. The CDR3 nucleotides are TGTGCCAGCAGCTCGACAGGGGGCGAAGCTTTCTTT.